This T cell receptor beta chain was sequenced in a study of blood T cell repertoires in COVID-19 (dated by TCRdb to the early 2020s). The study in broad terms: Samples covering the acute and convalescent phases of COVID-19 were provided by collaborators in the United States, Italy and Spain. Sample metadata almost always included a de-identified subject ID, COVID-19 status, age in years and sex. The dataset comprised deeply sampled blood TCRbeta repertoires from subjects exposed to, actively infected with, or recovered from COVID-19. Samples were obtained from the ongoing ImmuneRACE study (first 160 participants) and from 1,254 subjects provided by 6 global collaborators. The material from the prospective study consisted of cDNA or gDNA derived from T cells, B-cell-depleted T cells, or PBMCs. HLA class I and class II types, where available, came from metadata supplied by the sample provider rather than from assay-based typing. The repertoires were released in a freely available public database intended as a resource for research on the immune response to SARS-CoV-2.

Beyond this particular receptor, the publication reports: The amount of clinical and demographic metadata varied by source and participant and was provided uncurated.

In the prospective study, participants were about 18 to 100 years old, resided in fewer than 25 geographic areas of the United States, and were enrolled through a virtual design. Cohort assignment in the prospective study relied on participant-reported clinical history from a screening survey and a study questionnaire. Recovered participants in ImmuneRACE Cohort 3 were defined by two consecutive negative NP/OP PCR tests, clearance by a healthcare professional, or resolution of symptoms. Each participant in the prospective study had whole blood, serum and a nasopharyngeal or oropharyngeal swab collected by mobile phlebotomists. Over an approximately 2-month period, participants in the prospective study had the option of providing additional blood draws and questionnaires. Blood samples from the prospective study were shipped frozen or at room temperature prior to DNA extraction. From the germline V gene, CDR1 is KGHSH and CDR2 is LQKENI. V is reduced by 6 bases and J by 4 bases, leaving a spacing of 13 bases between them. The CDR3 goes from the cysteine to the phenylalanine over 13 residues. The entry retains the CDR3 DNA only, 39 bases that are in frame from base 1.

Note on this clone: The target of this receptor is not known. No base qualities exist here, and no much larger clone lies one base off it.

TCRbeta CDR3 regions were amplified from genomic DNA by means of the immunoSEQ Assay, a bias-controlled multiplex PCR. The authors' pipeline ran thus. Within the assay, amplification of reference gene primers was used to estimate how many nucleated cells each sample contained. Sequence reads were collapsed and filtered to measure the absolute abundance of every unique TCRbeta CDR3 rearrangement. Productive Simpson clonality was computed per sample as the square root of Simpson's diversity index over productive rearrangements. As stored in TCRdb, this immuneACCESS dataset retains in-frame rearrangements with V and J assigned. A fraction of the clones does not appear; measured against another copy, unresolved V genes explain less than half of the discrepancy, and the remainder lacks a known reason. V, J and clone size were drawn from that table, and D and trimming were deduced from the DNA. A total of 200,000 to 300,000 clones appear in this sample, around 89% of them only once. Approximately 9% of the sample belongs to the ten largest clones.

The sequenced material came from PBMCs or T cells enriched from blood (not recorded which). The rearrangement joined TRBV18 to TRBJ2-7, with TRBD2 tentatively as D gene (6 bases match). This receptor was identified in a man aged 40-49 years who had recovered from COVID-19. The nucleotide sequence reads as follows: TGTGCCAGCTCGGGACTGAAGATATACGAGCAGTACTTC. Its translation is CASSGLKIYEQYF.